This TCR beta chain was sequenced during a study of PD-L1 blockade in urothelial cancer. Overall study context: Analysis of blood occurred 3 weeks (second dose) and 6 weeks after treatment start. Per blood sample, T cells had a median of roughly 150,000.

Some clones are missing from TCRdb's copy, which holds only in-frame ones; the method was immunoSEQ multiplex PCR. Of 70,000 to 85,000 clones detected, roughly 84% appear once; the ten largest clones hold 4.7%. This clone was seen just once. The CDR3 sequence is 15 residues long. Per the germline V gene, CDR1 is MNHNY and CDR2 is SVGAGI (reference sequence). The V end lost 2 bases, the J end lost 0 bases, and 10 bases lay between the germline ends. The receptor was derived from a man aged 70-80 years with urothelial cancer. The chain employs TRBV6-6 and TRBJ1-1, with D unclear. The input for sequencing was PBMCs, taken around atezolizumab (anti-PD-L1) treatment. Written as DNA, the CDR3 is TGTGCCAGCAGTTACAGGTCGGGTATGAACACTGAAGCTTTCTTT. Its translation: CASSYRSGMNTEAFF.